Listed below are T cell receptor beta chains from one sample, sequenced in a study of PD-1 blockade in classical Hodgkin lymphoma. Method: immunoSEQ multiplex PCR; TCRdb's copy keeps in-frame clones and lacks some. The profile shows about 50,000 clones, 90% of them singletons. The sample consisted of peripheral blood mononuclear cells (PBMCs), taken before the fourth cycle of nivolumab. Receptor source: a human donor with classical Hodgkin lymphoma. CDR3s include the opening cysteine and the closing phenylalanine or tryptophan. D genes are given only for firm matches. Not every row has a clone size; where given, it reads once, few, many or a size class.

>TRBV14|TRBD2|NA|16|TRBJ2-7
TGTGCCAGCAGCCAAGTAAGACTAAGCGGGATCGACGAGCAGTACTTC
CASSQVRLSGIDEQYF
>TRBV9|TRBD1|NA|15|TRBJ1-2
TGTGCCAGCAGCGACCACAGGGGAGCTAACTATGGCTACACCTTC
CASSDHRGANYGYTF
>TRBV11-2|NA|NA|14|TRBJ2-1
TGTGCCAGCAGCTTAGGAAACTCCTACAATGAGCAGTTCTTC
CASSLGNSYNEQFF
>TRBV12-5|TRBD2|NA|15|TRBJ2-7
TGTGCTAGTGGTTGGGGGGAGGGCCTGAATCACGAGCAGTACTTC
CASGWGEGLNHEQYF
>TRBV4-1|TRBD1|NA|18|TRBJ1-5
TGCGCCAGCAGCCAAGTCCCTGGGGACAGGGGCGTGGGTCAGCCCCAGCATTTT
CASSQVPGDRGVGQPQHF
>TRBV11-3|NA|once|14|TRBJ1-2
TGTGCCAGCAGCTTATCGACATTTAACTATGGCTACACCTTC
CASSLSTFNYGYTF
>TRBV30|NA|medium-sized|13|TRBJ1-1
TGTGCCTGGAGTCGGAAGGAGAACACTGAAGCTTTCTTT
CAWSRKENTEAFF
>TRBV5-4|NA|NA|16|TRBJ2-6
TGTGCCACCCAGGGGGGGATAGGCTCTGGGGCCAACGTCCTGACTTTC
CATQGGIGSGANVLTF
>TRBV7-3|TRBD2|NA|21|TRBJ2-2
TGTGCCAGCAGCCCCCGGCGGGGAGGTAGCGGGAGGGCCCGTGGCACCGGGGAGCTGTTTTTT
CASSPRRGGSGRARGTGELFF
>TRBV14|NA|NA|14|TRBJ1-3
TGTGCCAGCAGCCTCGGGAGGCAGAGTCTTGGGTTATATTTT
CASSLGRQSLGLYF
>TRBV19|NA|NA|16|TRBJ1-5
TGTGCCAGTAGTATGAGAGGATACGATAGCAATCAGCCCCAGCATTTT
CASSMRGYDSNQPQHF